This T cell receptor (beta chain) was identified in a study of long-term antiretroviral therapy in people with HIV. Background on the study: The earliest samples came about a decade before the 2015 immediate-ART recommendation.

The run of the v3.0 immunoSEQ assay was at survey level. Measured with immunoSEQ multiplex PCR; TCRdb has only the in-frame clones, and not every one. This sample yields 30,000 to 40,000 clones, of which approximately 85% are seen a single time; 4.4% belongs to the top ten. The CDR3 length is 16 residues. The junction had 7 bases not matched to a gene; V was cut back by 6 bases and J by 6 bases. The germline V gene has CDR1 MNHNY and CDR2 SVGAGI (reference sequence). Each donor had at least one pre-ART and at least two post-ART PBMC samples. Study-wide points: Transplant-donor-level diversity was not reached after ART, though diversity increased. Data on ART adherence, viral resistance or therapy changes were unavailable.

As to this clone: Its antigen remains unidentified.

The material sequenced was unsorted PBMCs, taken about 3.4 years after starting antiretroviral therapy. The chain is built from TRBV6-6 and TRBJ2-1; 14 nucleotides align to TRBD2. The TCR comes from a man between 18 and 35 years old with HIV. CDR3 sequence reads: CASSPGLAGGSNEQFF. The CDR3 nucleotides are TGTGCCAGCAGCCCCGGACTAGCGGGGGGCTCCAATGAGCAGTTCTTC.